This TCR beta chain was documented in a study of control samples from healthy donors and cancer patients. Clones were sequenced by immunoSEQ multiplex PCR, and TCRdb holds only the in-frame ones, with some missing. The repertoire holds 150,000 or so clones, with roughly 94% as singletons. This clone was detected only once. The CDR3 length is 13 residues. Between the trimmed V and J ends, which lost 0 bases and 1 base, there was a span of 3 bases. The germline gives CDR1 SGHRS, CDR2 YFSETQ. Sequencing was performed on PBMCs. This clonotype was obtained from a man aged 55-75 years with colorectal cancer. The V gene is TRBV5-1, the J gene TRBJ2-3, with D uncertain. CDR3 nucleotide sequence: TGCGCCAGCAGCTTGGATGGCACAGATACGCAGTATTTT. Its protein product is CASSLDGTDTQYF.